This TCR beta chain was captured by sequencing in a study of blood T cell repertoires in COVID-19. The overall study: From T cells, B-cell-depleted T cells, or PBMCs came the material, which was cDNA or gDNA.

Germline V gene data show CDR1 as LGHNA and CDR2 as YNFKEQ. CDR3 length equals 14 residues. V lost 0 bases and J lost 12, with 12 bases in between. Assay: immunoSEQ multiplex PCR; the TCRdb copy retains only in-frame clones and omits some. In the table there are more than 150,000 clones, approximately 89% of which are singletons. This clonotype originated in a man aged 35-49 years with active or convalescent COVID-19. Sequencing input: peripheral blood. V usage is TRBV4-2 and J usage is TRBJ1-6, with TRBD1 as a possible D gene (5 bases). The chain's CDR3 is CASSQDREREPLHF. CDR3 in DNA: TGTGCCAGCAGCCAAGACAGGGAAAGGGAACCCCTCCACTTT.